This record covers a single T cell receptor (beta chain). The antigen remains undetermined. Naive CD8 isolation took CD45RO-negative cells positively selected for CCR7 and excluded terminally differentiated effector memory CD45RA+ cells. Healthy adults negative for HIV, lacking recent acute infections or vaccinations, served as donors. V gave up 10 bases and J gave up 3 bases, with 24 bases separating them. The CDR3 has 16 residues. Per germline, CDR1 MNHEY and CDR2 SMNVEV (reference sequence). This record comes from a study of shared clonotypes between healthy human individuals. Study-level background: With ages of 18 to 49, the donors were a couple of women and three men. Study results and caveats: For sorted subsets, rarefaction showed incomplete sequencing despite large depth. Across subsets, estimated richness was generally greater for naive than for memory populations.

Profiled with immunoSEQ multiplex PCR; TCRdb holds only in-frame clones, not every one. The sample shows 760,000 or so clones, about 96% of them seen only once. This sequence joins TRBV27 and TRBJ1-2, with a weak D call TRBD1 (6 bases). This TCR was sampled from a man aged 25-45 years in good health. Sequencing was performed on naive CD8+ T cells sorted from blood. DNA for the CDR3: TGTGCCATGAGACCGGGACAACCCCTTACTTACTATGGCTACACCTTC. This translates into CAMRPGQPLTYYGYTF.